The source of this T cell receptor (beta chain) is a study of blood T cells in healthy people across ages. Notes on the study in general: Considered underestimates were the diversity estimates obtained from one million T cells. Compared with aged donors, long-lived donors showed fewer expanded clones, suggesting selection. TCR beta diversity, measured per million T cells, fell in a roughly linear way with age.

V was clipped by 0 bases and J by 2 bases, with 13 bases between them. The CDR3 spans 16 residues. Per the germline V gene, CDR1 is MNHEY and CDR2 is SVGAGI. There were at least 5.5 micrograms of total RNA extracted from every sample. With a J-beta primer mix and a sample-barcoded 5' primer, a second PCR ran about 7 to 12 cycles. Via MiXCR, TCRdb re-called the 5' RACE reads, giving one row per CDR3 protein. The top ten hold 20% to 25% of the sample, which has roughly 1.9 million distinct CDR3 sequences, around 40% seen once. This clonotype has more than one count but fewer than ten. Its specificity is not known.

Specimen: blood. This receptor was identified in a human donor in good health. The rearrangement uses TRBV6-5 and TRBJ2-5; no firm D call. For the CDR3, the DNA is TGTGCCAGCAGTTACTCGAGAGCTAGACAACAAGAGACCCAGTACTTC. This sequence encodes CASSYSRARQQETQYF.